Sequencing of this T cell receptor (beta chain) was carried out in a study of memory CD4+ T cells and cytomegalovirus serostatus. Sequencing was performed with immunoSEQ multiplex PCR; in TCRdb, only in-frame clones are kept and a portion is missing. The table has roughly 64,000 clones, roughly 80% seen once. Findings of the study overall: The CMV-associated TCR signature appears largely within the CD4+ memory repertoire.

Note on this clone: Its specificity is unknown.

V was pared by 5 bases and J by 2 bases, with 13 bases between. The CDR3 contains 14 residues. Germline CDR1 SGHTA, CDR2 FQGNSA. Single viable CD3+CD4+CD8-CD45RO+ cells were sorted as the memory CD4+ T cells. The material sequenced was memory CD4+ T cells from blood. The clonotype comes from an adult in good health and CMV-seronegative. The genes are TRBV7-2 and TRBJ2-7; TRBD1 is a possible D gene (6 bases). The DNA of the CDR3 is TGTGCCAGCAGCGGGCTGGGGACACCCTACGAGCAGTACTTC. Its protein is CASSGLGTPYEQYF.